What follows are 7 T cell receptor beta chains derived from one specimen sequenced in a study of radiotherapy plus CTLA-4 blockade in lung cancer. Generated by immunoSEQ multiplex PCR, the TCRdb table keeps only in-frame clones and is missing some. This table has 35,000 to 40,000 clones, more than 80% appearing once. This sample comprised peripheral blood, obtained from a patient treated with radiotherapy plus ipilimumab. All receptors derive from a human donor with non-small cell lung cancer who had stable disease on radiotherapy plus ipilimumab.

This clone was recorded only once. This sequence joins TRBV28 and TRBJ1-5; the D is unclear. Germline lookup yields CDR1 MDHEN and CDR2 SYDVKM. V lost 3 bases to trimming and J lost 0 bases, with 6 bases between them. The CDR3 spans 14 residues. Here the CDR3 reads CASSFVSSNQPQHF. The CDR3 coding sequence is TGTGCCAGCAGTTTCGTCAGTAGCAATCAGCCCCAGCATTTT.

Remarks on this clone: At one of its ends the junction is not consistent with the germline gene, which may arise from a read error. The gene calls are TRBV27 and TRBJ1-2; D gene uncertain. Germline lookup yields CDR1 MNHEY and CDR2 SMNVEV (reference sequence). The CDR3 covers 13 residues. The DNA for the CDR3 is TGTGCCAGCAGTTTCCGGGGTCTCTATGGCTGCACCTTC. Protein: CASSFRGLYGCTF.

For the CDR3, the DNA is TGTGCCAGCTCCCTGGGCTATGAGCAGTTCTTC. Its protein is CASSLGYEQFF. The chain employs TRBV25-1 and TRBJ2-1; D gene unclear. CDR1 is MGHDK and CDR2 is SYGVNS in the germline V gene. CDR3 length equals 11 residues. The V gene lost 8 bases and the J gene lost 8 bases, with 10 bases spanning the gap.

The chain recombines TRBV19 with TRBJ2-1, with TRBD2 as a possible D gene (6 bases). The CDR3 is 15 residues long. Germline CDR1 is LNHDA and CDR2 is SQIVND (reference sequence). The V and J ends lost 10 bases and 3 bases respectively, with 19 bases between them. In DNA form, the CDR3 reads TGTGCCACCCAGGGTAGCGGCAGTCACTACAATGAGCAGTTCTTC. Its translation is CATQGSGSHYNEQFF.

V usage is TRBV15 and J usage is TRBJ1-1; 8 nucleotides agree with TRBD1. J was trimmed by 4 bases and V by 9 bases; bases with no gene match: 7. Germline V gives CDR1 LNHNV, CDR2 YYDKDF (reference sequence). The CDR3 loop spans 13 amino acids. CDR3 nucleotide sequence: TGTGCCACTGGGTCTGGACAGGGCACTGAAGCTTTCTTT. Encoded protein: CATGSGQGTEAFF. The full variable domain, in which reference TRBV15 and TRBJ1-1 provide the parts outside the CDR3, is DAMVIQNPRYQVTQFGKPVTLSCSQTLNHNVMYWYQQKSSQAPKLLFHYYDKDFNNEADTPDNFQSRRPNTSFCFLDIRSPGLGDTAMYLCATGSGQGTEAFFGQGTRLTVV.

The chain links TRBV18 to TRBJ1-6; perhaps TRBD1 as D (5 bases). The length of the CDR3 is 13 residues. Germline-derived CDR1 and CDR2 are KGHSH and LQKENI. V was cut by 8 bases and J by 8 bases, with 13 bases left in between. The CDR3 loop is CASNLSGDSPLHF. DNA for the CDR3: TGTGCCAGCAACCTTTCGGGGGATTCACCCCTCCACTTT.

The chain joins TRBV19 to TRBJ2-1, with TRBD2 identical over 8 bases. Looked up from germline, CDR1 is LNHDA and CDR2 is SQIVND (reference sequence). This CDR3 comprises 16 residues. Losses at the gene ends were 1 base for V and 3 bases for J; bases not matched to a gene: 5. The CDR3 bases are TGTGCCAGTAGTATAGTTTCCAGCGGGAGCTACAATGAGCAGTTCTTC. Translating gives CASSIVSSGSYNEQFF.